The sequence of this TCR beta chain was determined in a study of cytomegalovirus exposure and HLA in healthy donors. Study at large: The 90 to 150 validation repertoires used the same platform as the approximately 700 first-cohort repertoires, a later analysis reported. Study findings and constraints: It was 150 or so TCR beta chains that were listed as cytomegalovirus-associated. Many donors carried some public TCRs, although rarity characterized most TCR sequences.

Assay used: immunoSEQ multiplex PCR; TCRdb lists only in-frame clones, some missing. The data contain roughly 130,000 clones, roughly 90% of them seen just once; the ten biggest clones take up less than 1.5%. Details on this clone: Its specificity is unknown.

V gave up 5 bases and J gave up 2 bases; unmatched junction bases: 4. CDR1 and CDR2 (germline): SGHRS, YFSETQ. The CDR3 length is 13 residues. This clonotype was obtained from a young man in good health and CMV-seronegative. Sequencing was carried out using PBMCs. The gene calls are TRBV5-1 and TRBJ2-7, with 7 bases fitting TRBD2. This CDR3 is CASRSGAAYEQYF. The CDR3 region has the DNA TGCGCCAGCAGAAGCGGGGCCGCCTACGAGCAGTACTTC.